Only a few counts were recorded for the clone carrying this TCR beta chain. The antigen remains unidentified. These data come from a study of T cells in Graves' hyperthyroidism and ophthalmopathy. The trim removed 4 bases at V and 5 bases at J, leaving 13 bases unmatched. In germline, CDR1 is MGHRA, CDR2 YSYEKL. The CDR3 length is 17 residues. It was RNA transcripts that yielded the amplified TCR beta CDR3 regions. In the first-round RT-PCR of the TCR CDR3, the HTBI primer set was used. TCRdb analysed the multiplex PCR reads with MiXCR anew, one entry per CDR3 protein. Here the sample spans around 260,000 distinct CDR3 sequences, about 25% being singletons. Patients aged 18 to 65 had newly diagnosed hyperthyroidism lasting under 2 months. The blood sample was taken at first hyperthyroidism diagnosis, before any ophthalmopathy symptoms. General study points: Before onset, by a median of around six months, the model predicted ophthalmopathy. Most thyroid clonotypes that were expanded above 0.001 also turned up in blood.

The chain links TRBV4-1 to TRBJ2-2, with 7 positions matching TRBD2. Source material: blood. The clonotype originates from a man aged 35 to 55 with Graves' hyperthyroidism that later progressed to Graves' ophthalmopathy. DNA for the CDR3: TGCGCCAGCAGCCTCGAGGGGTCGGGAGGAAGAACCGGGGAGCTGTTTTTT. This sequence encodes CASSLEGSGGRTGELFF.